The clone carrying this TCR beta chain was detected a few times. Its cognate antigen is unknown. The CDR3 is 15 amino acids. Germline CDR1 SGHVS, CDR2 FQNEAQ. V was pared by 3 bases and J by 8 bases, with 14 bases between. This sample was taken from a study of response to subunit inactivated influenza vaccine. Findings of the study overall: A suggestion made by the authors is that each seasonal influenza vaccination recruits few new T cells.

TCRdb re-analysed the RT-PCR reads in MiXCR, keeping a single row per CDR3 protein. The repertoire consists of about 520,000 distinct CDR3 sequences, with more than 7% occurring once and the leading ten covering around 14%. This TCR derives from a man aged 50-75 years who received an inactivated influenza vaccine. The J gene is TRBJ1-6, the V gene TRBV7-8; TRBD1 might be the D (5 bases). The sequencing used PBMCs from blood, collected less than 30 months after vaccination. This CDR3 is CASSFTRDRYSPLHF. The CDR3 nucleotides are TGTGCCAGCAGCTTCACCAGGGACCGATATTCACCCCTCCACTTT.